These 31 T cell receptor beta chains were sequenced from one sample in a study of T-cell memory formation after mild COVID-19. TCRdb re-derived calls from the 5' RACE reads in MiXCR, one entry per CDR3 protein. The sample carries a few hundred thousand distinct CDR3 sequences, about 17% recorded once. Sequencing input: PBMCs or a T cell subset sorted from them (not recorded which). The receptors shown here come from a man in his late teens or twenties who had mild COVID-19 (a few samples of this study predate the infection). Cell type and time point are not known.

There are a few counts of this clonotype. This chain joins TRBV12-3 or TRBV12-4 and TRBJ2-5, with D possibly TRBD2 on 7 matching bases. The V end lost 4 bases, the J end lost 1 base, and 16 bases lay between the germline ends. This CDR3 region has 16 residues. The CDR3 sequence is CASSSAPGGAQETQYF. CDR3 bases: TGTGCCAGCAGTTCCGCCCCTGGGGGGGCCCAAGAGACCCAGTACTTC.

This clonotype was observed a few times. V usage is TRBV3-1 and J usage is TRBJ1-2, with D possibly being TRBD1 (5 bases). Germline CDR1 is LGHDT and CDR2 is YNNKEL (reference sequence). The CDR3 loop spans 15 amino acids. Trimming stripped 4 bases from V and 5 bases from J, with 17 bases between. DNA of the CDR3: TGTGCCAGCAGCCCGTCAGGGAGGGGCCCTTATGGCTACACCTTC. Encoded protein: CASSPSGRGPYGYTF.

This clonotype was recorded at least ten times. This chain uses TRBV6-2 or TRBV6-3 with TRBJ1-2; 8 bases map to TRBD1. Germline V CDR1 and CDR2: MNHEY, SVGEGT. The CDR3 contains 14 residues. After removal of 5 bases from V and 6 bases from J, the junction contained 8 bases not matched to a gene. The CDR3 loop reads CASSKTRTGNGYTF. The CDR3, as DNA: TGTGCCAGCAGTAAGACTCGGACAGGGAATGGCTACACCTTC.

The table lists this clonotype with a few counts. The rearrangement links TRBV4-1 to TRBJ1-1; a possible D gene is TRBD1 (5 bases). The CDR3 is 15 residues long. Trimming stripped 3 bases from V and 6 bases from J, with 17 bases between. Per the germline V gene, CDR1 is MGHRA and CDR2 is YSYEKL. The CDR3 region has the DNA TGCGCCAGCAGCCACGTTATTCGCGGGGGACCTGAAGCTTTCTTT. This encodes CASSHVIRGGPEAFF.

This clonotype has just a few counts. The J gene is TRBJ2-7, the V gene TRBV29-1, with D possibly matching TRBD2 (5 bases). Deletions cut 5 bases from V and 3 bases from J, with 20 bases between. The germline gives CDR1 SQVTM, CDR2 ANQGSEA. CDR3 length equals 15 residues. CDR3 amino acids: CSVPRAEVSRYEQYF. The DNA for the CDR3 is TGCAGCGTTCCTCGAGCGGAAGTATCCCGCTACGAGCAGTACTTC.

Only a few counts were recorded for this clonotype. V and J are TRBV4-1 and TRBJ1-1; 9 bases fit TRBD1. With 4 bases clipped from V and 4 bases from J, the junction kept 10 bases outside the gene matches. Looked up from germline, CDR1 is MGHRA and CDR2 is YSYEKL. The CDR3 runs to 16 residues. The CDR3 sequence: CASSPFSGQGLTEAFF. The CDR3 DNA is TGCGCCAGCAGCCCGTTCTCGGGACAGGGCCTCACTGAAGCTTTCTTT.

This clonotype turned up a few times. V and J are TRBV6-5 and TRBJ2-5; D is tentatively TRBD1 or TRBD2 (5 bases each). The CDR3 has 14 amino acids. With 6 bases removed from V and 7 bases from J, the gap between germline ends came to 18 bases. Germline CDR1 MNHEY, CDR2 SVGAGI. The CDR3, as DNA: TGTGCCAGCAGACGGGACGTCGGTTCTTCGACCCAGTACTTC. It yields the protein CASRRDVGSSTQYF.

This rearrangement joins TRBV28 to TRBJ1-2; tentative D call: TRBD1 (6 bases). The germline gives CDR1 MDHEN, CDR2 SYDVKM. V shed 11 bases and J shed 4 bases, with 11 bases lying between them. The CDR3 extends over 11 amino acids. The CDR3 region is CAAGTLYGYTF. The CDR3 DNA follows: TGTGCCGCTGGGACACTCTATGGCTACACCTTC.

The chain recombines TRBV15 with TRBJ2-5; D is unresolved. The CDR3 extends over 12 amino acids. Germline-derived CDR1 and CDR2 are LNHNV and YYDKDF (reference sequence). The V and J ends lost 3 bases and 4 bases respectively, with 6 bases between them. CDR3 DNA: TGTGCCACCAGCAGGGTCCCAGAGACCCAGTACTTC. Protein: CATSRVPETQYF.

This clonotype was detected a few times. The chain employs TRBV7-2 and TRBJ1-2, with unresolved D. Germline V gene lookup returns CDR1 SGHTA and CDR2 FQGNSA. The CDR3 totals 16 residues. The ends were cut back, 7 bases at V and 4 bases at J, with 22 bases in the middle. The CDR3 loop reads CASTPSGSRSSYGYTF. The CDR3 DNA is TGTGCCAGCACCCCCTCCGGCAGCAGGTCAAGCTATGGCTACACCTTC.

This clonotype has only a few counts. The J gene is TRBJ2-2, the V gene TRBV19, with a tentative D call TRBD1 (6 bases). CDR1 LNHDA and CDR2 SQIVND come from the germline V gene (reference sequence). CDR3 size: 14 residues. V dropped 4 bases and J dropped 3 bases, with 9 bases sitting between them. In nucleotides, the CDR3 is TGTGCCAGTAGTAGTCAGGGGCACACCGGGGAGCTGTTTTTT. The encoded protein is CASSSQGHTGELFF.

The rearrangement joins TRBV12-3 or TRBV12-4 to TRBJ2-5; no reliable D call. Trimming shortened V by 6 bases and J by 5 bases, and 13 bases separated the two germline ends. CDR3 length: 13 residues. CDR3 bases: TGTGCCAGCAGCTACTGGACGGTCGAGACCCAGTACTTC. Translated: CASSYWTVETQYF.

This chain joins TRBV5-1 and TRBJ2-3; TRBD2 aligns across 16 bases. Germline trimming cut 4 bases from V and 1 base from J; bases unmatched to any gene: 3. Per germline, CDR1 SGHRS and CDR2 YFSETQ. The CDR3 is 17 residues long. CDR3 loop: CASSRGTSGGGTDTQYF. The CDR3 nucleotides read TGCGCCAGCAGCCGCGGGACTAGCGGGGGGGGCACAGATACGCAGTATTTT.

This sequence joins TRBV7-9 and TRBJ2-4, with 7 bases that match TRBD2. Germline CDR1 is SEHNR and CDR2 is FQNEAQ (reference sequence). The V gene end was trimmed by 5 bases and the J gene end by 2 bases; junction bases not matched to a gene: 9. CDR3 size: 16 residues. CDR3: CASSPGGSGSKNIQYF. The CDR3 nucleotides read TGTGCCAGCAGCCCCGGGGGGTCCGGGTCCAAAAACATTCAGTACTTC.

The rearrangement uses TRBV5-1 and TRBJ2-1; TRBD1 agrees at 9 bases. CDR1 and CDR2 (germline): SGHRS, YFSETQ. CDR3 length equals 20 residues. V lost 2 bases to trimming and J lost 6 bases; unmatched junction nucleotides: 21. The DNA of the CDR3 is TGCGCCAGCAGCTTTTGGGAGGGGACAGGGTTAATAGTCTTCGGCAATGAGCAGTTCTTC. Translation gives CASSFWEGTGLIVFGNEQFF.

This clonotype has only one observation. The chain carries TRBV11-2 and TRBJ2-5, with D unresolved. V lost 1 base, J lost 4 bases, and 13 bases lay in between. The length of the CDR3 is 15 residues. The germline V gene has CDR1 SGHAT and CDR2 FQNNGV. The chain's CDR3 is CASSLGGSRGETQYF. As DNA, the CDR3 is TGTGCCAGCAGCTTAGGTGGGTCCCGAGGAGAGACCCAGTACTTC. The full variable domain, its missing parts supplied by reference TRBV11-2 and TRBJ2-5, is EAGVAQSPRYKIIEKRQSVAFWCNPISGHATLYWYQQILGQGPKLLIQFQNNGVVDDSQLPKDRFSAERLKGVDSTLKIQPAKLEDSAVYLCASSLGGSRGETQYFGPGTRLLVL.

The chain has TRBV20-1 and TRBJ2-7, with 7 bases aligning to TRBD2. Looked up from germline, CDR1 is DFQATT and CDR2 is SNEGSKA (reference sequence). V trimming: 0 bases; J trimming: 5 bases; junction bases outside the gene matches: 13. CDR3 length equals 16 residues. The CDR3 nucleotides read TGCAGTGCTAGAGATCGGCTAGCGGCTTCGATGGACGAGCAGTACTTC. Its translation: CSARDRLAASMDEQYF.

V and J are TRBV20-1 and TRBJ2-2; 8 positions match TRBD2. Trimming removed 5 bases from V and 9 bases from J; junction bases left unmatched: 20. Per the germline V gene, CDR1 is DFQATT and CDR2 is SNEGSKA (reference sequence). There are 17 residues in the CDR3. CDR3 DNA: TGCAGTGCTGGGAAAGCCGGGACTAGAGAGGGTGTCAGGGAGCTGTTTTTT. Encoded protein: CSAGKAGTREGVRELFF.

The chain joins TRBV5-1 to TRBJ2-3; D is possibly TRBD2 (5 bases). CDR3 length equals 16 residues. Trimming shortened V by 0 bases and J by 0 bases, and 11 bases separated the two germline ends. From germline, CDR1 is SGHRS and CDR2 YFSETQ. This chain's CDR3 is CASSLVASPSTDTQYF. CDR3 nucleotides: TGCGCCAGCAGCTTGGTAGCGAGCCCTAGCACAGATACGCAGTATTTT.

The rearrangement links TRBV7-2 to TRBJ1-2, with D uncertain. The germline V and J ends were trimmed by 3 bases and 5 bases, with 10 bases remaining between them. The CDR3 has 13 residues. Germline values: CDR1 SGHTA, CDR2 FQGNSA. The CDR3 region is CASSFTAGYGYTF. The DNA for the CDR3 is TGTGCCAGCAGCTTTACCGCGGGATATGGCTACACCTTC.

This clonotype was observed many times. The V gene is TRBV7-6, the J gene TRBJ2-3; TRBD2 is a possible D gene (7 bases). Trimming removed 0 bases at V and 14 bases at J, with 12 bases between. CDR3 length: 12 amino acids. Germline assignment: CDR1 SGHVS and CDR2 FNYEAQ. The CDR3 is CASSLAGGPLYF. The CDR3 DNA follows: TGTGCCAGCAGCTTAGCGGGGGGGCCCCTGTATTTT.

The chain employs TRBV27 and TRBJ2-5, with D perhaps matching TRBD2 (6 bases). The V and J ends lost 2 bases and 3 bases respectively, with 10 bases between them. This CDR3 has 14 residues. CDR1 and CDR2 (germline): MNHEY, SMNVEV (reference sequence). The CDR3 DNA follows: TGTGCCAGCAGTTTAAACGGGGGAAAAGAGACCCAGTACTTC. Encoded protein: CASSLNGGKETQYF.

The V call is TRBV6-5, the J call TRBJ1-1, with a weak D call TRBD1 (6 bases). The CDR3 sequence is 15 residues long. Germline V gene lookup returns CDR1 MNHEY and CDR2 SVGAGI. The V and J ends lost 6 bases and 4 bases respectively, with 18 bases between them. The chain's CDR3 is CASSSRGYGVTEAFF. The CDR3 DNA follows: TGTGCCAGCAGCTCGAGGGGGTATGGGGTCACTGAAGCTTTCTTT.

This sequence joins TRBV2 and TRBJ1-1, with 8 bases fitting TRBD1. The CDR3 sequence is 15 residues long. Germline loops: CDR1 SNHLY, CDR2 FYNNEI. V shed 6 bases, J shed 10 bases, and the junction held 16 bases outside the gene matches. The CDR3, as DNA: TGTGCCAGCAGCCCTGGACAGGGATACTCCGATGGAGCTTTCTTT. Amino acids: CASSPGQGYSDGAFF.

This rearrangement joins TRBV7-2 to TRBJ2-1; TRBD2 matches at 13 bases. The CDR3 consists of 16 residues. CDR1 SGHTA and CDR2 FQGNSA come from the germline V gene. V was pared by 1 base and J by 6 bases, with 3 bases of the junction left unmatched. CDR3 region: CASSLELAGGVNEQFF. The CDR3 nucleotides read TGTGCCAGCAGCTTAGAACTAGCGGGGGGGGTCAATGAGCAGTTCTTC.

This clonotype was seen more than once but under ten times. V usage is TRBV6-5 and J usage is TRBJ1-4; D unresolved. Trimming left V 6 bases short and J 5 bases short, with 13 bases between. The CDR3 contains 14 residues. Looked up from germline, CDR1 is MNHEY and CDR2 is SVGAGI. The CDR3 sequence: CASRRITANEKLFF. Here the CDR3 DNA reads TGTGCCAGCAGACGAATCACGGCCAATGAAAAACTGTTTTTT.

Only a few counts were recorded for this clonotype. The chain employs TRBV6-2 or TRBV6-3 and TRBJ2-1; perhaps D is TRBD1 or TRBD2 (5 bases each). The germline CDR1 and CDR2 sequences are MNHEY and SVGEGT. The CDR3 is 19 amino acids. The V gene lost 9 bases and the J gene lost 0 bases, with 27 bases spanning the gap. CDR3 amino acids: CASGGRLAPTPSSYNEQFF. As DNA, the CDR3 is TGTGCCAGTGGGGGACGGCTAGCCCCCACCCCCTCCTCCTACAATGAGCAGTTCTTC.

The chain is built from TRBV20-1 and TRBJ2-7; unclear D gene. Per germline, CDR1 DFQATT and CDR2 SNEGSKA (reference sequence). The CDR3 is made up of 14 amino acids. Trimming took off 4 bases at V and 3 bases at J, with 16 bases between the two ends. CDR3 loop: CSATPRVLGYEQYF. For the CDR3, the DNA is TGCAGTGCTACCCCTAGGGTCCTAGGCTACGAGCAGTACTTC.

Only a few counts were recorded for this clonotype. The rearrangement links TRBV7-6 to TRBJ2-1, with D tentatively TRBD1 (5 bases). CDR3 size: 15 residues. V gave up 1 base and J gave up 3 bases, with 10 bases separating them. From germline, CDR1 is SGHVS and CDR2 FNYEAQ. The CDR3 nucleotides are TGTGCCAGCAGCTTAGTGGGGCTGGACTACAATGAGCAGTTCTTC. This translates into CASSLVGLDYNEQFF.

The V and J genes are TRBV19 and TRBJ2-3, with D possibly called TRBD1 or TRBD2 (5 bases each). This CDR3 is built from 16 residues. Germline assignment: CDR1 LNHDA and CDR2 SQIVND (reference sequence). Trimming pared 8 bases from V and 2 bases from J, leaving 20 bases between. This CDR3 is CASGGGGTTFTDTQYF. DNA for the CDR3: TGTGCCAGTGGGGGTGGGGGTACCACCTTCACAGATACGCAGTATTTT.

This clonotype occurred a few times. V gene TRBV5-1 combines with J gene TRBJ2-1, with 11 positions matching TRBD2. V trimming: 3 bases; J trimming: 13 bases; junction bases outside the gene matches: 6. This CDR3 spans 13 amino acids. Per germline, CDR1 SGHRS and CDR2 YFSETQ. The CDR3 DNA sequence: TGCGCCAGCAGCTCTCTACTAGCGGGGGCTCAGTTCTTC. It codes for CASSSLLAGAQFF. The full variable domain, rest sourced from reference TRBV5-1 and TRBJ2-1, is KAGVTQTPRYLIKTRGQQVTLSCSPISGHRSVSWYQQTPGQGLQFLFEYFSETQRNKGNFPGRFSGRQFSNSRSEMNVSTLELGDSALYLCASSSLLAGAQFFGPGTRLTVL.